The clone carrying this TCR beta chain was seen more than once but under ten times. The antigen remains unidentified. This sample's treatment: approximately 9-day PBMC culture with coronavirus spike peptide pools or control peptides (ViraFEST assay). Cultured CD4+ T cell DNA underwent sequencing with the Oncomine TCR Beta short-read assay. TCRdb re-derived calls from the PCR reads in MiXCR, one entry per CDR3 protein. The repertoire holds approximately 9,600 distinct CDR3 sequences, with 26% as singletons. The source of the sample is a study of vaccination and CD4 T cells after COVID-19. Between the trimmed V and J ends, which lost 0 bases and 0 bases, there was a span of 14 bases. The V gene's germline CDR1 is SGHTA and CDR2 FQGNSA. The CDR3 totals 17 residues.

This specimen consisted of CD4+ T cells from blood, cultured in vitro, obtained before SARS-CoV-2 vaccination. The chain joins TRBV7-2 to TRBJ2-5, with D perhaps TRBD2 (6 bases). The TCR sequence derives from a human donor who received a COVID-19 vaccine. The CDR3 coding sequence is TGTGCCAGCAGCTTAGCACATGGGTGGGGGGACCAAGAGACCCAGTACTTC. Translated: CASSLAHGWGDQETQYF.